Reported below is one T cell receptor (beta chain). This record comes from a study of shared clonotypes between healthy human individuals. The CDR3 totals 14 residues. From germline, CDR1 is MDHEN and CDR2 SYDVKM. Trimming shortened V by 5 bases and J by 3 bases, and 13 bases separated the two germline ends. Authors' methods: Junction-only immunoSEQ sequences carried no quality scores, so filtering differed. The method was immunoSEQ multiplex PCR; TCRdb's version includes in-frame clones alone and lacks a portion of them. That table supplies the V and J calls and clone size; D and trimming were determined from the DNA. The table records around 1.9 million clones, about 93% of them present only once. Naive CD8 populations comprised CD45RO-negative cells positively selected for CCR7, excluding terminally differentiated effector memory CD45RA+ cells.

The rearrangement joins TRBV28 to TRBJ1-2; D unclear. Specimen: naive CD8+ T cells from PBMCs. This TCR came from a man aged 18 to 29 in good health. Some clones in this sample may be carry-over from other donors' samples. The CDR3 loop is CASSPRVTHYGYTF. The CDR3 nucleotides are TGTGCCAGCAGTCCAAGGGTCACCCACTATGGCTACACCTTC.